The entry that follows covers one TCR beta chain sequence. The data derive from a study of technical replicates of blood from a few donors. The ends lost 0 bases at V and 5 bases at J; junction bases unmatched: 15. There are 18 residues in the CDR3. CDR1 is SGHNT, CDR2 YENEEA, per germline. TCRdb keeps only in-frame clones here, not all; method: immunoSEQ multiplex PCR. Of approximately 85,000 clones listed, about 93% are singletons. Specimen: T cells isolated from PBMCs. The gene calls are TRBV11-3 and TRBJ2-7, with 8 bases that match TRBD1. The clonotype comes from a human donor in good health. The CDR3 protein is CASSLEGITDRASHEQYF. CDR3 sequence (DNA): TGTGCCAGCAGCTTAGAGGGTATTACGGACAGGGCGAGCCACGAGCAGTACTTC.